This T cell receptor beta chain was recorded in a study of shared clonotypes between healthy human individuals. Study-wide background: Ranging from 18 to 49 in age, donors were two women and three men.

In germline, CDR1 is SGHDT, CDR2 YYEEEE. There are 12 residues in the CDR3. Only Caucasian adults living in Nashville, Tennessee served as donors. A word on this clone: One junction end disagrees with the germline gene, perhaps due to a read error.

Method: immunoSEQ multiplex PCR; TCRdb's copy keeps in-frame clones and lacks some. Among 2 million to 3 million clones listed, approximately 90% were seen once. Sequenced sample: naive CD4+ T cells sorted from blood. The subset: CD45RA+ positively selected. The source of this sequence is a young man in good health. The V and J genes are TRBV5-6 and TRBJ2-5; perhaps TRBD1 as D (5 bases). The CDR3 coding sequence is TGTGCCAGCAGCTTAAACCAGGGCGTGAGGAACTTC. This codes for CASSLNQGVRNF.